The 19 T cell receptor beta chains presented below share a single source sample, sequenced in a study of blood T cell repertoires in COVID-19. Here immunoSEQ multiplex PCR was the method, and the copy in TCRdb shows in-frame clones only, minus some. The table has 350,000 to 400,000 clones, around 92% seen once. The sample consisted of peripheral blood. Receptors were obtained from a woman under 40 with COVID-19, enrolled during active disease.

This chain joins TRBV7-2 and TRBJ2-3, with D perhaps TRBD2 (5 bases). The CDR3 sequence is 12 residues long. Germline lookup yields CDR1 SGHTA and CDR2 FQGNSA. Trimming took off 5 bases at V and 4 bases at J, with 7 bases between the two ends. The CDR3 spells CASSEGPDTQYF. The CDR3 coding sequence is TGTGCCAGCAGCGAGGGTCCAGATACGCAGTATTTT.

The rearrangement joins TRBV5-4 to TRBJ1-6, with a tentative D call TRBD1 (6 bases). Germline lookup yields CDR1 SGHNT and CDR2 YYREEE (reference sequence). Deletions cut 0 bases from V and 2 bases from J, with 15 bases between. The CDR3 loop spans 18 amino acids. In nucleotides, the CDR3 is TGTGCCAGCAGCTTGGGCGCGACCAGGACAGCCTATAATTCACCCCTCCACTTT. As protein: CASSLGATRTAYNSPLHF.

The chain carries TRBV2 and TRBJ2-7, with D perhaps matching TRBD2 (6 bases). The CDR3 is made up of 14 amino acids. Per germline, CDR1 SNHLY and CDR2 FYNNEI. Deletions cut 5 bases from V and 0 bases from J, with 11 bases between. The CDR3 DNA sequence: TGTGCCAGCAGTAGAGGGGACTTCTCCTACGAGCAGTACTTC. It encodes CASSRGDFSYEQYF.

This chain uses TRBV14 with TRBJ1-4, with TRBD1 matching over 8 bases. Germline CDR1 SGHDN, CDR2 FVKESK. The CDR3 has 15 amino acids. V trimming: 7 bases; J trimming: 8 bases; junction bases outside the gene matches: 12. The CDR3, as DNA: TGTGCCAGCACCGAAAGACAGGGGCCTCGAGAAAAACTGTTTTTT. Translated: CASTERQGPREKLFF.

In DNA, the CDR3 is TGCGCCAGCAGCTCACAGGACAGGGCGAGCTCCTATAATTCACCCCTCCACTTT. Translating gives CASSSQDRASSYNSPLHF. This chain joins TRBV5-1 and TRBJ1-6; 8 bases align to TRBD1. Germline V gene data show CDR1 as SGHRS and CDR2 as YFSETQ. The junction had 8 bases not matched to a gene; V was cut back by 3 bases and J by 0 bases. This CDR3 region has 18 residues.

The J gene is TRBJ2-7, the V gene TRBV5-1; D may be TRBD1 (5 bases). Germline CDR1 reads SGHRS; CDR2 reads YFSETQ. CDR3 length: 12 amino acids. Trimming left V 3 bases short and J 6 bases short, with 10 bases between. CDR3 sequence: CASSYDRGEQYF. The CDR3 nucleotides are TGCGCCAGCAGCTACGACAGAGGCGAGCAGTACTTC.

This clone was detected only once. The rearrangement joins TRBV7-2 to TRBJ2-3; 8 nucleotides line up with TRBD2. Looked up from germline, CDR1 is SGHTA and CDR2 is FQGNSA. The V segment lost 7 bases and the J segment 3 bases; nucleotides outside the gene matches: 12. The CDR3 extends over 16 amino acids. The CDR3 here is CASTDRGGRRTDTQYF. DNA of the CDR3: TGTGCCAGCACTGACCGCGGGGGGCGCCGAACAGATACGCAGTATTTT.

The rearrangement uses TRBV11-3 and TRBJ2-3; 14 bases line up with TRBD2. This CDR3 has 17 amino acids. Germline values: CDR1 SGHNT, CDR2 YENEEA. V shed 5 bases and J 3 bases; nucleotides not matched to a gene: 7. The CDR3 reads CASSDGTSGSATDTQYF. DNA for the CDR3: TGTGCCAGCAGCGACGGGACTAGCGGGAGTGCAACAGATACGCAGTATTTT.

The rearrangement uses TRBV18 and TRBJ1-4; no firm D call. Germline CDR1 is KGHSH and CDR2 is LQKENI. The CDR3 sequence is 14 residues long. Between the trimmed V and J ends, which lost 6 bases and 7 bases, there was a span of 15 bases. DNA for the CDR3: TGTGCCAGCTCGATAAGGGAGGGCCTTGAAAAACTGTTTTTT. Translating it yields CASSIREGLEKLFF.

The V call is TRBV19, the J call TRBJ2-2; possibly TRBD1 for D (7 bases). The CDR3 is made up of 16 amino acids. The germline V gene encodes CDR1 LNHDA and CDR2 SQIVND (reference sequence). V lost 3 bases and J lost 4, with 15 bases in between. The CDR3 DNA sequence: TGTGCCAGTAGTATTCGGCAGGGGGGTGTCACCGGGGAGCTGTTTTTT. The encoded protein is CASSIRQGGVTGELFF.

The V call is TRBV19, the J call TRBJ1-3, with D perhaps TRBD1 (5 bases). V lost 3 bases and J lost 2, with 8 bases in between. This CDR3 comprises 14 residues. Per germline, CDR1 LNHDA and CDR2 SQIVND (reference sequence). The CDR3 coding sequence is TGTGCCAGTAGTATCCAGGGCCCTGGAAACACCATATATTTT. Amino acid sequence: CASSIQGPGNTIYF.

The chain has TRBV10-3 and TRBJ1-6, with D tentatively TRBD1 (6 bases). The CDR3 runs to 15 residues. Germline CDR1 reads ENHRY; CDR2 reads SYGVKD. Deletions cut 0 bases from V and 9 bases from J, with 12 bases between. Here the CDR3 DNA reads TGTGCCATCAGTGAGTCGTTTACAGGGTCTTCACCCCTCCACTTT. This encodes CAISESFTGSSPLHF.

This chain connects TRBV19 to TRBJ2-5; a weak D match, TRBD2 (6 bases). This CDR3 contains 17 residues. CDR1 is LNHDA and CDR2 is SQIVND in the germline V gene (reference sequence). V was clipped by 4 bases and J by 3 bases, with 21 bases between them. DNA of the CDR3: TGTGCCAGTAGTAAAACCCGCGGGGTTTGGGGGGAAGAGACCCAGTACTTC. This encodes CASSKTRGVWGEETQYF.

The genes are TRBV24-1 and TRBJ2-2, with 8 bases fitting TRBD1. The germline gives CDR1 KGHDR, CDR2 SFDVKD. Trimming removed 3 bases from V and 5 bases from J; junction bases left unmatched: 7. CDR3 size: 16 residues. DNA for the CDR3: TGTGCCACCAGTGATCCGAGACAGGGGAGGACCGGGGAGCTGTTTTTT. Translating it yields CATSDPRQGRTGELFF.

This clone has only one observation. The chain is built from TRBV7-9 and TRBJ2-5, with TRBD2 as a possible D gene (6 bases). Trimming took 1 base from V and 7 from J, leaving 19 bases between them. Germline CDR1 SEHNR, CDR2 FQNEAQ (reference sequence). The length of the CDR3 is 16 residues. CDR3 nucleotide sequence: TGTGCCAGCAGCTTAGTAAGGACGGAGGGGAGTGGGACCCAGTACTTC. Translated: CASSLVRTEGSGTQYF. The full variable domain, its missing parts supplied by reference TRBV7-9 and TRBJ2-5, is DTGVSQNPRHKITKRGQNVTFRCDPISEHNRLYWYRQTLGQGPEFLTYFQNEAQLEKSRLLSDRFSAERPKGSFSTLEIQRTEQGDSAMYLCASSLVRTEGSGTQYFGPGTRLLVL.

The chain recombines TRBV5-8 with TRBJ1-4; 8 bases map to TRBD1. Germline V gene lookup returns CDR1 SGHTS and CDR2 YDEGEE. The CDR3 extends over 17 amino acids. Unmatched junction bases numbered 4, after V lost 0 bases and J lost 0 bases. The CDR3 sequence: CASSLGTGLATNEKLFF. DNA for the CDR3: TGTGCCAGCAGCTTGGGGACAGGGCTTGCAACTAATGAAAAACTGTTTTTT.

This chain uses TRBV7-2 with TRBJ1-1; no clear D gene. V lost 1 base, J lost 0 bases, and 6 bases lay in between. This CDR3 comprises 14 residues. Germline CDR1 reads SGHTA; CDR2 reads FQGNSA. The CDR3 spells CASSLGHMNTEAFF. Written as DNA, the CDR3 is TGTGCCAGCAGCTTAGGACACATGAACACTGAAGCTTTCTTT.

J is TRBJ1-1 and V is TRBV5-6; 8 positions match TRBD1. The CDR3 extends over 15 amino acids. J gave up 5 bases and V 4 bases, and 10 bases lay outside the gene matches. Germline values: CDR1 SGHDT, CDR2 YYEEEE. The CDR3 sequence: CASSGSGTGVTEAFF. CDR3 DNA sequence: TGTGCCAGCAGCGGATCCGGGACAGGTGTAACTGAAGCTTTCTTT.

This chain joins TRBV18 and TRBJ2-1, with 9 bases fitting TRBD2. CDR3 length: 15 amino acids. Germline trimming cut 6 bases from V and 8 bases from J; bases unmatched to any gene: 11. Germline V gene data show CDR1 as KGHSH and CDR2 as LQKENI. The CDR3 DNA reads as TGTGCCAGCTCCATCATAGCGGGAGTTGGCTATGAGCAGTTCTTC. This encodes CASSIIAGVGYEQFF.